This TCR beta chain came from a study of T cell changes during pregnancy in multiple sclerosis. The table came from immunoSEQ multiplex PCR; TCRdb's copy has only in-frame clones and leaves some out. This sample has tens of thousands of clones, with roughly 93% found just once. V lost 5 bases to trimming and J lost 3 bases; unmatched junction nucleotides: 6. Germline loops: CDR1 MNHEY, CDR2 SVGAGI. The CDR3 has 15 residues. The table lists this clone with a few counts. The TCR originated in a female donor in good health, enrolled as a control in a pregnancy study. V gene TRBV6-5 combines with J gene TRBJ1-1; TRBD1 agrees at 10 bases. The input for sequencing was peripheral blood, taken in the third trimester of pregnancy. CDR3: CASSGTGEKDTEAFF. The CDR3 nucleotides are TGTGCCAGCAGTGGGACAGGGGAGAAGGACACTGAAGCTTTCTTT.